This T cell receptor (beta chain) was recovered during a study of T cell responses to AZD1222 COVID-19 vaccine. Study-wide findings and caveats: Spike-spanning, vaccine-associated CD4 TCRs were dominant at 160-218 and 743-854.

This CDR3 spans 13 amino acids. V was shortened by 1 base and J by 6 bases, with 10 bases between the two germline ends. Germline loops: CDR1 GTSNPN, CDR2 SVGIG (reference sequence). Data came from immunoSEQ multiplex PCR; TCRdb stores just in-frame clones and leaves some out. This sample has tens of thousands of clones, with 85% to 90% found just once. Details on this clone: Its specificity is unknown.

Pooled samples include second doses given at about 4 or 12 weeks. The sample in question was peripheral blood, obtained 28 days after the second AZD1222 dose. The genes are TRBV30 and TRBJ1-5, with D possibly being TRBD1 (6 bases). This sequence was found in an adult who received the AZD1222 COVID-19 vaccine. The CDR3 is CAWSGQGPQPQHF. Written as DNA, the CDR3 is TGTGCCTGGAGTGGTCAGGGGCCTCAGCCCCAGCATTTT.